This TCR beta chain was captured in a study of cytomegalovirus exposure and HLA in healthy donors. Study conclusions and caveats: The study found most TCR sequences rare, yet found some public TCRs in many donors.

With 2 bases clipped from V and 5 bases from J, the junction kept 6 bases outside the gene matches. The germline V gene encodes CDR1 MNHEY and CDR2 SVGAGI. CDR3 length: 14 amino acids. PCR used 60 Vbeta primers and 13 Jbeta primers. TCRdb keeps only in-frame clones here, not all; method: immunoSEQ multiplex PCR. The table has 95,000 to 150,000 clones, around 72% seen once. Remarks on this clone: Its target is not known.

Sequencing used PBMCs. The origin of this receptor is a woman between 40 and 50 years old in good health and CMV-seropositive. This chain uses TRBV6-5 with TRBJ2-7; 7 bases match TRBD1. The CDR3 is CASSYTTGEHEQYF. CDR3 nucleotide sequence: TGTGCCAGCAGTTACACCACAGGGGAACACGAGCAGTACTTC.